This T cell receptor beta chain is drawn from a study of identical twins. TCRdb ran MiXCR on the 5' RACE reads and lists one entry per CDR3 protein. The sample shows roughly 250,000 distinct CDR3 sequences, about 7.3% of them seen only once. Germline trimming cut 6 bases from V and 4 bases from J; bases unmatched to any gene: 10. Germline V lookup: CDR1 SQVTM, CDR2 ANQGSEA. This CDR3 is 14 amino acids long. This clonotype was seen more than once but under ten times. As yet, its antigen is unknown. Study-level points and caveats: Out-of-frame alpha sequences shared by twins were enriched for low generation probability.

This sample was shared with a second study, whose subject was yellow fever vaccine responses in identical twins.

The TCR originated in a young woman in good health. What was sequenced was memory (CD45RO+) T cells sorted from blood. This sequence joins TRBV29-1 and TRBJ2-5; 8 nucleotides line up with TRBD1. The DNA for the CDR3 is TGCAGCGTGGAGGACAGGGTACGGGGAGAGACCCAGTACTTC. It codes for CSVEDRVRGETQYF.